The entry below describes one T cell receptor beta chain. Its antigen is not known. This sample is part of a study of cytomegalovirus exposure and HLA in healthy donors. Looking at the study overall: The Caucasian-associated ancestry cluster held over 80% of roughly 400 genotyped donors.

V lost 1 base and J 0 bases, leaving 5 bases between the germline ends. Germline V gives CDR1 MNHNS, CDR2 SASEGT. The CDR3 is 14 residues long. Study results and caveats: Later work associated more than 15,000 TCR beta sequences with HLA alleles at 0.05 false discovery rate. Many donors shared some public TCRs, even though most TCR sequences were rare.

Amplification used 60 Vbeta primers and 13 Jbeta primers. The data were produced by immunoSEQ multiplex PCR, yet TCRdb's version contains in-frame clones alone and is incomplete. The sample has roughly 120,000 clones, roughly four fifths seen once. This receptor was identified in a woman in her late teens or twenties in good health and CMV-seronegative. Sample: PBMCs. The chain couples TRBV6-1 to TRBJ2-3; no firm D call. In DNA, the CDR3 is TGTGCCAGCAGTGAAGGCAGGAGCACAGATACGCAGTATTTT. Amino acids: CASSEGRSTDTQYF.